Shown below are 18 T cell receptor beta chains from a single sample sequenced in a study of T cells in Graves' hyperthyroidism and ophthalmopathy. TCR beta CDR3 sequences were amplified from RNA transcripts. A first-round RT-PCR of the TCR CDR3 used the HTBI primer set. TCRdb reprocessed the multiplex PCR reads via MiXCR and lists one record per CDR3 protein. In the table there are 600,000 or so distinct CDR3 sequences, approximately 14% of which are singletons. The sample consisted of blood. These receptors originate from a woman aged 45-59 years with Graves' ophthalmopathy.

This clonotype has a count of ten or more. The chain links TRBV28 to TRBJ2-7; D may match TRBD1 or TRBD2 (6 bases each). The CDR3 runs 13 residues. Germline CDR1 MDHEN, CDR2 SYDVKM. V lost 7 bases and J 6 bases, leaving 16 bases between the germline ends. CDR3 in amino acids: CASIEGGSGEQYF. The CDR3 DNA reads TGTGCCAGCATCGAGGGGGGTTCCGGCGAGCAGTACTTC.

This clonotype was seen many times. This chain connects TRBV12-5 to TRBJ2-7; no definite D call. The CDR3 covers 11 residues. From germline, CDR1 is LGHNT and CDR2 FRNRAP. Trimming took off 7 bases at V and 6 bases at J, with 10 bases between the two ends. The CDR3 region has the DNA TGTGCTAGTGCCCGCTGGCCCGAGCAGTACTTC. It is translated as CASARWPEQYF. The complete variable domain, with remaining parts taken from reference TRBV12-5 and TRBJ2-7, reads DARVTQTPRHKVTEMGQEVTMRCQPILGHNTVFWYRQTMMQGLELLAYFRNRAPLDDSGMPKDRFSAEMPDATLATLKIQPSEPRDSAVYFCASARWPEQYFGPGTRLTVT.

On this clonotype itself: A single base separates this from a much larger clone, so it may be a read error. The V call is TRBV3-1, the J call TRBJ2-1; the D is unclear. Germline V gene data show CDR1 as LGHDT and CDR2 as YNNKEL (reference sequence). This CDR3 has 13 amino acids. Trimming shortened V by 3 bases and J by 7 bases, and 10 bases separated the two germline ends. CDR3 sequence (DNA): TGTGCCAGCAGCCAGACAATAGAGAATGAGCAGTTCTTC. Its protein product is CASSQTIENEQFF.

This clonotype was seen at least ten times. The chain has TRBV7-9 and TRBJ2-7; D is undetermined. V was trimmed by 5 bases and J by 1 base, leaving 15 bases between them. The CDR3 consists of 15 residues. From germline, CDR1 is SEHNR and CDR2 FQNEAQ (reference sequence). The CDR3 DNA reads TGTGCCAGCAGCCTAATACCGACGAATTCCTACGAGCAGTACTTC. As protein: CASSLIPTNSYEQYF.

The gene calls are TRBV12-5 and TRBJ1-5, with D perhaps matching TRBD1 (6 bases). V lost 6 bases to trimming and J lost 2 bases, with 14 bases between them. CDR1 is LGHNT, CDR2 FRNRAP, per germline. CDR3 length equals 15 residues. CDR3 amino acids: CASGWQGSGNQPQHF. The CDR3 DNA reads TGTGCTAGTGGCTGGCAGGGGTCAGGCAATCAGCCCCAGCATTTT.

This clonotype has ten or more counts. The chain couples TRBV12-3 or TRBV12-4 to TRBJ1-3; TRBD1 matches at 9 bases. V trimming: 3 bases; J trimming: 3 bases; junction bases outside the gene matches: 6. The CDR3 sequence is 16 residues long. The DNA of the CDR3 is TGTGCCAGCAGTTTGTCGGGACAGGGCCTTGGAAACACCATATATTTT. Translation: CASSLSGQGLGNTIYF.

The sample holds many counts of this clonotype. CDR3 residues: CAISDYRDRGGTEAFF. CDR3 nucleotide sequence: TGTGCCATCAGTGACTACCGGGACAGGGGCGGCACTGAAGCTTTCTTT. The genes are TRBV10-3 and TRBJ1-1; 10 nucleotides line up with TRBD1. The CDR3 totals 16 residues. Trimming cost V 3 bases and J 4 bases; bases outside gene matches: 8. Germline V CDR1 and CDR2: ENHRY, SYGVKD.

This clonotype was picked up many times. V gene TRBV7-2 combines with J gene TRBJ2-1; 10 bases are a match to TRBD2. The CDR3 runs 17 residues. Trimming at V came to 5 bases and at J to 2 bases, leaving 9 bases not matched to a gene. CDR1 SGHTA and CDR2 FQGNSA come from the germline V gene. CDR3 residues: CASSIKPSGSTYNEQFF. The CDR3 coding sequence is TGTGCCAGCAGCATAAAACCTAGCGGGAGTACCTACAATGAGCAGTTCTTC.

This clonotype was seen only a few times. The J gene is TRBJ2-2, the V gene TRBV2; D is unresolved. Trimming removed 10 bases from V and 1 base from J, with 7 bases in between. CDR3 size: 12 residues. Germline V gene lookup returns CDR1 SNHLY and CDR2 FYNNEI. The CDR3 DNA follows: TGTGCCACACCAAAGAACACCGGGGAGCTGTTTTTT. This encodes CATPKNTGELFF.

This clonotype has at least ten counts. V and J are TRBV2 and TRBJ2-7; 9 bases fit TRBD2. In germline, CDR1 is SNHLY, CDR2 FYNNEI. The junction had 12 bases not matched to a gene; V was cut back by 8 bases and J by 4 bases. This CDR3 is 15 amino acids long. The CDR3: CASGKNSGSRYEQYF. The CDR3 nucleotides are TGTGCCAGCGGAAAAAATAGCGGGAGTAGATACGAGCAGTACTTC.

The chain employs TRBV7-3 and TRBJ2-1; possibly TRBD1 for D (5 bases). Germline V gene data show CDR1 as SGHTA and CDR2 as FQGTGA. The CDR3 is made up of 14 amino acids. The ends were cut back, 0 bases at V and 7 bases at J, with 10 bases in the middle. For the CDR3, the DNA is TGTGCCAGCAGCTTAACAGGGGAACGGAATGAGCAGTTCTTC. This encodes CASSLTGERNEQFF.

This clonotype was counted at least ten times. The V and J genes are TRBV20-1 and TRBJ2-2, with 8 bases fitting TRBD2. After removal of 4 bases from V and 3 bases from J, the junction contained 1 base not matched to a gene. Germline V gene data show CDR1 as DFQATT and CDR2 as SNEGSKA (reference sequence). CDR3 length equals 13 residues. This chain's CDR3 is CSAKAGDTGELFF. CDR3 sequence (DNA): TGCAGTGCTAAAGCGGGGGACACCGGGGAGCTGTTTTTT.

The chain employs TRBV6-9 and TRBJ2-7; TRBD1 matches at 9 bases. Germline V gives CDR1 MNHGY, CDR2 SVAAGI. This CDR3 contains 14 residues. V lost 4 bases and J lost 5; bases outside the gene matches: 6. The CDR3 spells CASSSGQGSHEQYF. CDR3 nucleotide sequence: TGTGCCAGCAGTTCTGGACAGGGGAGCCACGAGCAGTACTTC.

This clonotype was detected ten times or more. The chain recombines TRBV20-1 with TRBJ2-7; 10 bases agree with TRBD1. The length of the CDR3 is 13 residues. Germline lookup yields CDR1 DFQATT and CDR2 SNEGSKA (reference sequence). V shed 6 bases, J shed 4 bases, and the junction held 6 bases outside the gene matches. The CDR3 region has the DNA TGCAGTGCCCCGGGACAGGGGTTTTACGAGCAGTACTTC. Translated, it gives CSAPGQGFYEQYF.

This clonotype has a count of ten or more. This chain connects TRBV11-2 to TRBJ1-2, with D uncertain. The V gene lost 4 bases and the J gene lost 1 base, with 16 bases spanning the gap. Germline V CDR1 and CDR2: SGHAT, FQNNGV. This CDR3 spans 16 amino acids. CDR3 sequence reads: CASSSIGGPLNYGYTF. For the CDR3, the DNA is TGTGCCAGCAGCTCAATTGGAGGGCCGCTTAACTATGGCTACACCTTC.

Only a few counts were recorded for this clonotype. This rearrangement joins TRBV9 to TRBJ2-2, with D uncertain. Trimming cost V 0 bases and J 0 bases, with 6 bases left between them. Germline CDR1 SGDLS, CDR2 YYNGEE. This CDR3 has 15 amino acids. CDR3 nucleotides: TGTGCCAGCAGCGTAGATATCGCGAACACCGGGGAGCTGTTTTTT. Protein: CASSVDIANTGELFF.

The rearrangement uses TRBV6-1 and TRBJ2-7; D may be TRBD1 or TRBD2 (6 bases each). V shed 1 base and J shed 4 bases, with 11 bases lying between them. Germline V gene sequence: CDR1 MNHNS, CDR2 SASEGT. The CDR3 runs 14 residues. CDR3 loop: CASSEEGGPYEQYF. For the CDR3, the DNA is TGTGCCAGCAGTGAAGAGGGGGGACCTTACGAGCAGTACTTC.

Concerning this clonotype: A much bigger clone sits one base away, suggesting this may be a read error. The J gene is TRBJ1-4, the V gene TRBV20-1; D might be TRBD1 (5 bases). Germline CDR1 is DFQATT and CDR2 is SNEGSKA (reference sequence). The CDR3 has 14 amino acids. V lost 6 bases and J 5 bases, leaving 16 bases between the germline ends. CDR3 sequence (DNA): TGCAGTGCCGGAACCGGGGCGGAAAATGAAAAACTGTTTTTT. It encodes CSAGTGAENEKLFF.